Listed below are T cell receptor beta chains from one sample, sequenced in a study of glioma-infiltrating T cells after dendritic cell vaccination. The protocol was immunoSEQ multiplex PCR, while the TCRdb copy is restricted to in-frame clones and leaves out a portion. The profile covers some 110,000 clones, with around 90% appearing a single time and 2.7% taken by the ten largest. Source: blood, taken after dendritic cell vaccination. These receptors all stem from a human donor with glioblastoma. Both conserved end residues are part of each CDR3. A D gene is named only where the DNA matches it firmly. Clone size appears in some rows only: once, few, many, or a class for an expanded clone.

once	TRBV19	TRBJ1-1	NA	CASTPGGLMNTEAFF	TGTGCCAGTACCCCGGGGGGGTTAATGAACACTGAAGCTTTCTTT
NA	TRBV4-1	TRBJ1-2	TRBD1	CASSPGEGGGYGYTF	TGCGCCAGCAGCCCTGGGGAAGGGGGCGGCTATGGCTACACCTTC
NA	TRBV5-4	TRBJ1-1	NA	CASSLASRGLNTEAFF	TGTGCCAGCAGCTTGGCCTCGCGGGGGTTGAACACTGAAGCTTTCTTT
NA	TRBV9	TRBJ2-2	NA	CASSVGQVVGTGELFF	TGTGCCAGCAGCGTCGGTCAGGTAGTAGGCACCGGGGAGCTGTTTTTT
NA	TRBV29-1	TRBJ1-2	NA	CSAGTRQDNYGYTF	TGCAGCGCTGGAACGCGACAGGATAACTATGGCTACACCTTC
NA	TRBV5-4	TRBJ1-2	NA	CASSAGGGIGGNYGYTF	TGTGCCAGCAGCGCGGGGGGAGGAATCGGGGGTAACTATGGCTACACCTTC
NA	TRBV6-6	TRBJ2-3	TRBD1	CASSPQGAGFTDTQYF	TGTGCCAGCAGTCCCCAGGGGGCGGGGTTCACAGATACGCAGTATTTT
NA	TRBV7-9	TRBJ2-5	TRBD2	CASSLWGGQETQYF	TGTGCCAGCAGCTTATGGGGGGGGCAAGAGACCCAGTACTTC
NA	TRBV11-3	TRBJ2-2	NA	CASSPFGVPGELFF	TGTGCCAGCAGCCCGTTCGGGGTACCCGGGGAGCTGTTTTTT
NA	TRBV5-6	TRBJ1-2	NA	CASSQRRAENLYGYTF	TGTGCCAGCAGCCAAAGGCGGGCCGAGAATTTATATGGCTACACCTTC
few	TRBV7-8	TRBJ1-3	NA	CASSPNTGNTIYF	TGTGCCAGCAGCCCGAACACTGGAAACACCATATATTTT
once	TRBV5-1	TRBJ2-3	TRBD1	CASSSGQYTDTQYF	TGCGCCAGCAGCTCGGGACAGTACACAGATACGCAGTATTTT
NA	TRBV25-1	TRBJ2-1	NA	CASSDPTTSNEQFF	TGTGCCAGCAGTGACCCGACTACCTCAAATGAGCAGTTCTTC
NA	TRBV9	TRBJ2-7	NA	CASSVLSGDYEQYF	TGTGCCAGCAGCGTACTGTCAGGGGACTACGAGCAGTACTTC
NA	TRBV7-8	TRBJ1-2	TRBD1	CASSLTGFDGYTF	TGTGCCAGCAGCTTGACAGGGTTCGATGGCTACACCTTC
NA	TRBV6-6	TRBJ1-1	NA	CASRVGDTRGTEAFF	TGTGCCAGCAGAGTGGGGGACACCCGGGGTACTGAAGCTTTCTTT
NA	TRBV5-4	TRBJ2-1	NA	CASSSRGGVSTYEQFF	TGTGCCAGCAGCTCCAGGGGAGGGGTTAGCACCTATGAGCAGTTCTTC
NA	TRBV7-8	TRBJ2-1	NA	CASSLDSGTYNEQFF	TGTGCCAGCAGCTTAGATTCAGGAACCTACAATGAGCAGTTCTTC
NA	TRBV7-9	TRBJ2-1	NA	CASSLAPGLVKGDSNEQFF	TGTGCCAGCAGCTTAGCCCCGGGACTTGTTAAAGGAGACTCAAATGAGCAGTTCTTC
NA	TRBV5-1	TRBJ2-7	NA	CASSLSLGINYEQYF	TGCGCCAGCAGCTTATCGCTCGGGATCAACTACGAGCAGTACTTC
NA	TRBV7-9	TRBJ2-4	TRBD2	CASSSGTSGGLRAKNIQYF	TGTGCCAGCAGCTCCGGGACTAGCGGGGGGTTGAGGGCCAAAAACATTCAGTACTTC
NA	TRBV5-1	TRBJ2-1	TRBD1	CASSTGTASYNEQFF	TGCGCCAGCAGCACCGGGACAGCTTCCTACAATGAGCAGTTCTTC
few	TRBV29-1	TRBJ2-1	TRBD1	CSVNRGLDDEQFF	TGCAGCGTTAACAGGGGCCTAGACGATGAGCAGTTCTTC
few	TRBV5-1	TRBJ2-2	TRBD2	CASSSVGLADTGELFF	TGCGCCAGCAGCTCGGTGGGACTAGCTGACACCGGGGAGCTGTTTTTT
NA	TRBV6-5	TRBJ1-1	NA	CASSSLGQRNTEAFF	TGTGCCAGCAGTTCCCTGGGGCAGCGGAACACTGAAGCTTTCTTT
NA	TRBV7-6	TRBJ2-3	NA	CASSPGWRIRGQYF	TGTGCCAGCAGCCCGGGCTGGCGGATTAGGGGGCAGTATTTT
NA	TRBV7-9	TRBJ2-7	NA	CASSQTGYEQYF	TGTGCCAGCAGTCAAACAGGTTACGAGCAGTACTTC
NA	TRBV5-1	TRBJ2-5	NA	CASSLVDNQETQYF	TGCGCCAGCAGCTTGGTGGACAACCAAGAGACCCAGTACTTC
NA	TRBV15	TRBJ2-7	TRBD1	CATSRDSPRQGAHEQYF	TGTGCCACCAGCAGAGATAGTCCCCGGCAGGGGGCCCACGAGCAGTACTTC
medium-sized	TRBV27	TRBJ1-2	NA	CASSVTGPPNYGYTF	TGTGCCAGCAGTGTTACAGGACCACCCAACTATGGCTACACCTTC
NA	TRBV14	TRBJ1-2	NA	CASSQDTYYGYTF	TGTGCCAGCAGCCAGGACACTTACTATGGCTACACCTTC
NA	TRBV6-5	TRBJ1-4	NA	CASSYEGEKLFF	TGTGCCAGCAGTTACGAGGGTGAAAAACTGTTTTTT
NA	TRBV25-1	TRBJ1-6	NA	CASSEEGGSYNSPLHF	TGTGCCAGCAGTGAAGAGGGCGGCTCCTATAATTCACCCCTCCACTTT
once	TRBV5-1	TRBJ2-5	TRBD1	CASSSTGGLKYF	TGCGCCAGCAGCTCCACAGGGGGGCTAAAGTACTTC
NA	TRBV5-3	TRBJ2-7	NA	CARSFTGCYEQYF	TGTGCCAGAAGCTTTACCGGGTGCTACGAGCAGTACTTC
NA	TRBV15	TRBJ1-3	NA	CATRDRGVLGNTIYF	TGTGCCACCAGGGATCGGGGGGTCTTGGGAAACACCATATATTTT